One sample yielded the 8 T cell receptor beta chains listed below, sequenced in a study of blood T cell repertoires in COVID-19. Only in-frame clones appear in the TCRdb table, and some are missing; sequencing was by immunoSEQ multiplex PCR. This repertoire shows 200,000 to 250,000 clones, 86% found once; its top ten account for less than 4.5%. The material sequenced was PBMCs or T cells enriched from blood (not recorded which). The receptors were sampled from a woman aged 40-49 years with acute COVID-19.

This clone was counted a single time. The genes are TRBV9 and TRBJ1-5; weak D call: TRBD1 (5 bases). V was clipped by 7 bases and J by 2 bases, with 13 bases between them. The CDR3 runs 14 residues. In germline, CDR1 is SGDLS, CDR2 YYNGEE. For the CDR3, the DNA is TGTGCCAGCTCTCAGGGAGGTCGCAATCAGCCCCAGCATTTT. Its translation is CASSQGGRNQPQHF.

Concerning this clone: Other DNA sequences in this sample translate to the same CDR3. The V call is TRBV3-1 (or the pseudogene TRBV3-2), the J call TRBJ2-5; TRBD2 agrees at 11 bases. The germline V gene encodes CDR1 LGHDT and CDR2 YNNKEL (reference sequence). This CDR3 has 15 amino acids. V lost 1 base and J lost 4; bases outside the gene matches: 2. This CDR3 is CASSQGTSGGETQYF. CDR3 sequence (DNA): TGTGCCAGCAGCCAAGGTACTAGCGGGGGAGAGACCCAGTACTTC.

This chain links TRBV11-2 with TRBJ2-7; D is possibly TRBD1 (5 bases). The CDR3 runs to 13 residues. Germline CDR1 SGHAT, CDR2 FQNNGV. V lost 1 base and J 6 bases, leaving 10 bases between the germline ends. The CDR3 bases are TGTGCCAGCAGCTTAGGCAGGGCTGGCGAGCAGTACTTC. Amino acid sequence: CASSLGRAGEQYF. The full variable domain, completed using reference TRBV11-2 and TRBJ2-7, is EAGVAQSPRYKIIEKRQSVAFWCNPISGHATLYWYQQILGQGPKLLIQFQNNGVVDDSQLPKDRFSAERLKGVDSTLKIQPAKLEDSAVYLCASSLGRAGEQYFGPGTRLTVT.

This clone showed up just once. The V and J genes are TRBV3-1 (or the pseudogene TRBV3-2) and TRBJ1-2; TRBD1 aligns across 7 bases. V dropped 4 bases and J dropped 8; count of bases not matched to a gene: 4. The germline V gene has CDR1 LGHDT and CDR2 YNNKEL (reference sequence). The CDR3 length is 12 residues. CDR3: CASSLQGRGYTF. The CDR3 DNA is TGTGCCAGCAGCCTACAGGGGAGGGGCTACACCTTC.

The chain employs TRBV25-1 and TRBJ2-7; perhaps TRBD1 as D (6 bases). This CDR3 region has 13 residues. With 3 bases removed from V and 7 bases from J, the gap between germline ends came to 13 bases. Germline CDR1 is MGHDK and CDR2 is SYGVNS. The CDR3 sequence: CASSDEQGGEQYF. CDR3 in DNA: TGTGCCAGCAGTGACGAACAGGGTGGGGAGCAGTACTTC.

V gene TRBV27 combines with J gene TRBJ1-1, with a possible D match to TRBD1 (5 bases). V gave up 9 bases and J gave up 2 bases, with 13 bases separating them. Germline V gene data show CDR1 as MNHEY and CDR2 as SMNVEV (reference sequence). The CDR3 has 13 amino acids. The CDR3 DNA sequence: TGTGCCAGTAAACTGGGGCGTAACACTGAAGCTTTCTTT. Translating it yields CASKLGRNTEAFF.

The sample holds a few counts of this clone. This chain links TRBV9 with TRBJ1-1, with 12 bases lining up with TRBD1. Looked up from germline, CDR1 is SGDLS and CDR2 is YYNGEE. The CDR3 is 16 amino acids. V dropped 4 bases and J dropped 1; count of bases not matched to a gene: 5. CDR3 region: CASSLGTGGPNTEAFF. For the CDR3, the DNA is TGTGCCAGCAGCCTCGGGACAGGGGGCCCGAACACTGAAGCTTTCTTT.

V and J are TRBV14 and TRBJ1-2; perhaps TRBD1 as D (6 bases). The length of the CDR3 is 13 residues. In germline, CDR1 is SGHDN, CDR2 FVKESK. Trimming stripped 2 bases from V and 4 bases from J, with 8 bases between. CDR3 residues: CASSQTGFYGYTF. Here the CDR3 DNA reads TGTGCCAGCAGCCAAACAGGGTTCTATGGCTACACCTTC.